The rows below give T cell receptor beta chains drawn from one sample of a study of cytomegalovirus exposure and HLA in healthy donors. Sequencing was performed with immunoSEQ multiplex PCR; in TCRdb, only in-frame clones are kept and a portion is missing. This table holds approximately 180,000 clones, over 70% found once. Material: PBMCs. The receptors shown here come from a woman in her twenties or thirties in good health and CMV-seropositive. CDR3s include the opening cysteine and the closing phenylalanine or tryptophan. Fields, in order: V gene, D gene, J gene, clone size, CDR3 protein, CDR3 DNA. A D gene is named only where the DNA matches it firmly. Rows give clone size only sometimes, using once, few, many, or a class for an expanded clone.

V gene: TRBV4-2; D gene: .; J gene: TRBJ2-5; clone size: .; CDR3 protein: CASSQDWRGETQYF; CDR3 DNA: TGTGCCAGCAGCCAAGATTGGCGGGGCGAGACCCAGTACTTC
V gene: TRBV5-1; D gene: TRBD2; J gene: TRBJ2-7; clone size: few; CDR3 protein: CASSLLGEGRHEQYF; CDR3 DNA: TGCGCCAGCAGCTTGTTGGGGGAGGGGCGGCACGAGCAGTACTTC
V gene: TRBV28; D gene: .; J gene: TRBJ1-1; clone size: few; CDR3 protein: CARITRVDTEAFF; CDR3 DNA: TGTGCCAGGATAACGAGGGTGGACACTGAAGCTTTCTTT
V gene: TRBV28; D gene: .; J gene: TRBJ2-5; clone size: once; CDR3 protein: CASSAAGTQETQYF; CDR3 DNA: TGTGCCAGCAGTGCGGCGGGAACCCAAGAGACCCAGTACTTC
V gene: TRBV9; D gene: TRBD2; J gene: TRBJ2-7; clone size: .; CDR3 protein: CASSPERGGNEQYF; CDR3 DNA: TGTGCCAGCAGCCCAGAGCGGGGGGGGAACGAGCAGTACTTC
V gene: TRBV4-1; D gene: .; J gene: TRBJ2-7; clone size: .; CDR3 protein: CASSETASYEQYF; CDR3 DNA: TGCGCCAGCAGCGAGACAGCCTCCTACGAGCAGTACTTC
V gene: TRBV6-5; D gene: TRBD2; J gene: TRBJ2-3; clone size: few; CDR3 protein: CASSYGGRTDTQYF; CDR3 DNA: TGTGCCAGCAGTTACGGCGGGAGGACAGATACGCAGTATTTT
V gene: TRBV19; D gene: .; J gene: TRBJ1-2; clone size: once; CDR3 protein: CASRGRGGNYGYTF; CDR3 DNA: TGTGCCAGTAGGGGTAGAGGGGGTAACTATGGCTACACCTTC
V gene: TRBV4-1; D gene: TRBD1; J gene: TRBJ1-2; clone size: .; CDR3 protein: CASSYRTGGYGYTF; CDR3 DNA: TGCGCCAGCAGCTACAGGACAGGGGGATATGGCTACACCTTC
V gene: TRBV28; D gene: TRBD2; J gene: TRBJ2-4; clone size: .; CDR3 protein: CASSPPGLAEGGKNIQYF; CDR3 DNA: TGTGCCAGCAGTCCGCCGGGACTAGCGGAGGGGGGCAAAAACATTCAGTACTTC
V gene: TRBV5-8; D gene: TRBD2; J gene: TRBJ2-5; clone size: .; CDR3 protein: CASSLGLGETQYF; CDR3 DNA: TGTGCCAGCAGCCTGGGACTAGGGGAGACCCAGTACTTC
V gene: TRBV7-2; D gene: .; J gene: TRBJ2-6; clone size: .; CDR3 protein: CASSLRSSFSGANVLTF; CDR3 DNA: TGTGCCAGCAGCTTACGGAGCTCATTCTCTGGGGCCAACGTCCTGACTTTC
V gene: TRBV5-4; D gene: .; J gene: TRBJ2-3; clone size: .; CDR3 protein: CASRPPGGLPTQYF; CDR3 DNA: TGTGCCAGCAGGCCTCCCGGGGGTCTACCGACGCAGTATTTT
V gene: TRBV25-1; D gene: TRBD2; J gene: TRBJ2-5; clone size: .; CDR3 protein: CATGLAGVETQYF; CDR3 DNA: TGTGCCACCGGACTAGCGGGAGTGGAGACCCAGTACTTC
V gene: TRBV29-1; D gene: TRBD1; J gene: TRBJ1-1; clone size: once; CDR3 protein: CSAAGGSMGTEAFF; CDR3 DNA: TGCAGCGCCGCAGGGGGCTCTATGGGCACTGAAGCTTTCTTT
V gene: TRBV9; D gene: TRBD2; J gene: TRBJ2-7; clone size: .; CDR3 protein: CASSVASGEPYEQYF; CDR3 DNA: TGTGCCAGCAGCGTAGCTAGCGGGGAACCCTACGAGCAGTACTTC
V gene: TRBV29-1; D gene: .; J gene: TRBJ1-2; clone size: .; CDR3 protein: CSVATDINYGYTF; CDR3 DNA: TGCAGCGTCGCTACGGACATTAACTATGGCTACACCTTC
V gene: TRBV7-2; D gene: .; J gene: TRBJ2-5; clone size: .; CDR3 protein: CASSFGSVETQYF; CDR3 DNA: TGTGCCAGCAGCTTCGGGAGTGTAGAGACCCAGTACTTC
V gene: TRBV27; D gene: TRBD1; J gene: TRBJ1-5; clone size: .; CDR3 protein: CASSSIGGQGSQHF; CDR3 DNA: TGTGCCAGCAGTTCTATTGGGGGACAGGGGTCCCAGCATTTT
V gene: TRBV11-2; D gene: .; J gene: TRBJ2-2; clone size: .; CDR3 protein: CASWGSSDLFTGELFF; CDR3 DNA: TGTGCCAGCTGGGGGTCTAGCGATCTCTTTACCGGGGAGCTGTTTTTT
V gene: TRBV9; D gene: .; J gene: TRBJ1-1; clone size: .; CDR3 protein: CASSSRLYTEAFF; CDR3 DNA: TGTGCCAGCAGCTCGCGACTGTACACTGAAGCTTTCTTT
V gene: TRBV10-3; D gene: .; J gene: TRBJ2-3; clone size: .; CDR3 protein: CAMGPFTDTQYF; CDR3 DNA: TGTGCCATGGGCCCTTTCACAGATACGCAGTATTTT
V gene: TRBV18; D gene: .; J gene: TRBJ1-2; clone size: .; CDR3 protein: CASSPPPGSGYGYTF; CDR3 DNA: TGTGCCAGCTCACCACCGCCAGGGTCGGGCTATGGCTACACCTTC
V gene: TRBV10-3; D gene: .; J gene: TRBJ2-7; clone size: .; CDR3 protein: CAIMGPSAYEQYF; CDR3 DNA: TGTGCCATCATGGGCCCGTCCGCTTACGAGCAGTACTTC
V gene: TRBV7-2; D gene: .; J gene: TRBJ2-3; clone size: .; CDR3 protein: CASSGRFTDTQYF; CDR3 DNA: TGTGCCAGCAGCGGGAGATTCACAGATACGCAGTATTTT
V gene: TRBV11-2; D gene: .; J gene: TRBJ2-7; clone size: .; CDR3 protein: CASSPPGGPYEQYF; CDR3 DNA: TGTGCCAGCAGCCCTCCCGGCGGTCCCTACGAGCAGTACTTC
V gene: TRBV29-1; D gene: .; J gene: TRBJ2-2; clone size: once; CDR3 protein: CSVQKGTGELFF; CDR3 DNA: TGCAGCGTTCAAAAGGGGACCGGGGAGCTGTTTTTT
V gene: TRBV27; D gene: TRBD1; J gene: TRBJ1-5; clone size: .; CDR3 protein: CASRDRVNQPQHF; CDR3 DNA: TGTGCCAGCAGGGACAGGGTAAATCAGCCCCAGCATTTT
V gene: TRBV7-8; D gene: .; J gene: TRBJ1-4; clone size: .; CDR3 protein: CASSLGDNVFF; CDR3 DNA: TGTGCCAGCAGCTTAGGGGACAACGTGTTTTTT
V gene: TRBV18; D gene: TRBD2; J gene: TRBJ2-2; clone size: .; CDR3 protein: CASSPDGLAGNTGELFF; CDR3 DNA: TGTGCCAGCTCACCTGACGGACTAGCGGGGAACACCGGGGAGCTGTTTTTT
V gene: TRBV29-1; D gene: TRBD2; J gene: TRBJ2-3; clone size: .; CDR3 protein: CSVPMSGDTDTQYF; CDR3 DNA: TGCAGCGTACCCATGAGCGGGGACACAGATACGCAGTATTTT
V gene: TRBV6-5; D gene: TRBD2; J gene: TRBJ2-1; clone size: .; CDR3 protein: CASSYGAGAGNEQFF; CDR3 DNA: TGTGCCAGCAGTTACGGGGCGGGAGCAGGGAATGAGCAGTTCTTC
V gene: TRBV5-4; D gene: .; J gene: TRBJ1-3; clone size: .; CDR3 protein: CASSLAAGNGNTIYF; CDR3 DNA: TGTGCCAGCAGCTTGGCAGCGGGAAATGGAAACACCATATATTTT
V gene: TRBV25-1; D gene: TRBD2; J gene: TRBJ2-2; clone size: .; CDR3 protein: CASRETSGRSGELFF; CDR3 DNA: TGTGCCAGCAGAGAGACTAGCGGGAGGAGCGGGGAGCTGTTTTTT
V gene: TRBV11-2; D gene: .; J gene: TRBJ1-2; clone size: few; CDR3 protein: CASSSNSGYTF; CDR3 DNA: TGTGCCAGCAGCTCCAATTCCGGCTACACCTTC
V gene: TRBV4-3; D gene: .; J gene: TRBJ2-1; clone size: few; CDR3 protein: CASSQVYGSLTYNEQFF; CDR3 DNA: TGCGCCAGCAGCCAAGTTTACGGGTCCCTTACCTACAATGAGCAGTTCTTC
V gene: TRBV28; D gene: .; J gene: TRBJ2-3; clone size: once; CDR3 protein: CASSFEISLDRTDTQYF; CDR3 DNA: TGTGCCAGCAGTTTCGAGATCTCCCTAGACAGGACAGATACGCAGTATTTT